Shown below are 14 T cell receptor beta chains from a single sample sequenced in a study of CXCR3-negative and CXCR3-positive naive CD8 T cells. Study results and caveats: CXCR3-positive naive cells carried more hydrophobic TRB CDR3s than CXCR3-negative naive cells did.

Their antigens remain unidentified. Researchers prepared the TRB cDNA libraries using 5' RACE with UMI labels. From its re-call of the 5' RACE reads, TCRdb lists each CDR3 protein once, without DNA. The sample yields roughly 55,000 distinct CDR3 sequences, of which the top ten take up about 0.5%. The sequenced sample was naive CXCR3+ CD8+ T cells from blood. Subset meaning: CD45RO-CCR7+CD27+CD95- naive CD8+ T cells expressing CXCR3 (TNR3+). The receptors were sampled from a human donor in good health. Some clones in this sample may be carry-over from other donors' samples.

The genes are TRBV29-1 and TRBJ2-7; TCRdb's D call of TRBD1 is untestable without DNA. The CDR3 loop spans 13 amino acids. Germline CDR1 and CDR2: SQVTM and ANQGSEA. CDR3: CSVETGRTYEQYF.

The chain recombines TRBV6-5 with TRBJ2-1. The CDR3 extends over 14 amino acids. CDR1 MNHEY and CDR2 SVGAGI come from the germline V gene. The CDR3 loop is CASSYSLGYNEQFF.

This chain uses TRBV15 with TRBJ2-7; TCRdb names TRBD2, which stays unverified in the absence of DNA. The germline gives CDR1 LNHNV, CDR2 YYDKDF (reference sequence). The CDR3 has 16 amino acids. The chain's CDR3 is CATSRVTGTNSYEQYF. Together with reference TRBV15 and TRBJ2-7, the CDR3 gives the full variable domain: DAMVIQNPRYQVTQFGKPVTLSCSQTLNHNVMYWYQQKSSQAPKLLFHYYDKDFNNEADTPDNFQSRRPNTSFCFLDIRSPGLGDTAMYLCATSRVTGTNSYEQYFGPGTRLTVT.

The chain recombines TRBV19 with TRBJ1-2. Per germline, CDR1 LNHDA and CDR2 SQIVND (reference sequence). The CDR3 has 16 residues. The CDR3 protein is CASSYRVGLVKDGYTF.

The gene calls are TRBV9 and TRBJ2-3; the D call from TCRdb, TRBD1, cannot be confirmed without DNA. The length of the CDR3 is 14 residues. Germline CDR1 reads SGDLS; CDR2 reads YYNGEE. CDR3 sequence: CASSETGRTDTQYF.

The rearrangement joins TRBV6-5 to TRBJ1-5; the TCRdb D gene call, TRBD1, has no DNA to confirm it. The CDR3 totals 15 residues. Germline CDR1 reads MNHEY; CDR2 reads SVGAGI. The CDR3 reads CASSPEGQLNQPQHF.

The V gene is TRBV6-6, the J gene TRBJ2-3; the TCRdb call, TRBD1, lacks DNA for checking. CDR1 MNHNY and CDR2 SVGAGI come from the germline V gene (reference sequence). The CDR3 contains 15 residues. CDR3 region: CASSPYGGTTDTQYF.

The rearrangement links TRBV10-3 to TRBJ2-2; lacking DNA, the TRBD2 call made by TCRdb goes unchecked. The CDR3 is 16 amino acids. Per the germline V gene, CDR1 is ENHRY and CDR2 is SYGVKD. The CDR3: CAISPSGGASTGELFF.

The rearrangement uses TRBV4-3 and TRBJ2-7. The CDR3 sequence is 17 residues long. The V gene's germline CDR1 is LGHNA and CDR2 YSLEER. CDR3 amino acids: CASSQDRGGGTSHEQYF.

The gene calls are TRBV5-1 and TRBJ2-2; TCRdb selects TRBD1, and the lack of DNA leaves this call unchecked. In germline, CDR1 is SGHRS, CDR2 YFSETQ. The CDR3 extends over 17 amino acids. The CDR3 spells CASSPWTVNPNTGELFF. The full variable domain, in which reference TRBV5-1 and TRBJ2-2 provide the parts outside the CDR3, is KAGVTQTPRYLIKTRGQQVTLSCSPISGHRSVSWYQQTPGQGLQFLFEYFSETQRNKGNFPGRFSGRQFSNSRSEMNVSTLELGDSALYLCASSPWTVNPNTGELFFGEGSRLTVL.

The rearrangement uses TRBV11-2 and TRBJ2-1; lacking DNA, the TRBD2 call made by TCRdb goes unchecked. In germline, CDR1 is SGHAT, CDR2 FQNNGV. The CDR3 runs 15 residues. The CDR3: CASSTSGRASDEQFF.

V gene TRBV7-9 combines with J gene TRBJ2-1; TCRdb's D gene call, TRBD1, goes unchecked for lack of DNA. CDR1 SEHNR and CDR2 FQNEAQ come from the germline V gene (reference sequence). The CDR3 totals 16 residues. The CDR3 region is CASSLYRGLDVGEQFF.

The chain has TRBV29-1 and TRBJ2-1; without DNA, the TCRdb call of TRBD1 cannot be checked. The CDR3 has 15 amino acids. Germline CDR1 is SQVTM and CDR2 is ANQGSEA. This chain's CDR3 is CSVEDPGGYRGEQFF.

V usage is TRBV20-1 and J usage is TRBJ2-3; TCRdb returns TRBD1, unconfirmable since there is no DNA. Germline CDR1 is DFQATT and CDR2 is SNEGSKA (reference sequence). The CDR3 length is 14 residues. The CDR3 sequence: CSARDGTSTDTQYF.